This T cell receptor (beta chain) was obtained from a study of yellow fever vaccine responses in identical twins. Overall study findings and caveats: Twins showed a vaccine T cell response that reportedly seemed partly convergent, partly personalized.

TCRdb re-called the RT-PCR reads with MiXCR, one entry per CDR3 protein. The data hold about 11,000 distinct CDR3 sequences, with 77% observed a single time. CDR3 length equals 14 residues. The V gene's germline CDR1 is LNHDA and CDR2 SQIVND (reference sequence). The ends were cut back, 3 bases at V and 2 bases at J, with 11 bases in the middle. Concerning this clonotype itself: Its antigen is unidentified.

The sequencing used T cells from blood (PBMCs), unsorted or a sorted subset (not recorded which), collected before or after yellow fever vaccination (not recorded which). The source of this sequence is a woman aged 18-35 years who received the yellow fever vaccine. The gene calls are TRBV19 and TRBJ2-7, with D possibly matching TRBD2 (6 bases). CDR3 bases: TGTGCCAGTAGTATTGCGGGGACGCCCTACGAGCAGTACTTC. It is translated as CASSIAGTPYEQYF. The entire variable domain, with the rest obtained from reference TRBV19 and TRBJ2-7, is as follows: DGGITQSPKYLFRKEGQNVTLSCEQNLNHDAMYWYRQDPGQGLRLIYYSQIVNDFQKGDIAEGYSVSREKKESFPLTVTSAQKNPTAFYLCASSIAGTPYEQYFGPGTRLTVT.